Here is one TCR beta chain with its context. The antigen remains unidentified. Germline CDR1 is SGHNT and CDR2 is YYREEE (reference sequence). V lost 4 bases and J lost 5, with 12 bases in between. CDR3 size: 13 residues. TCRdb's copy holds only in-frame clones and misses some; the assay was immunoSEQ multiplex PCR. The sample consists of around 47,000 clones, 90% to 95% of them appearing once. These data are taken from a study of T cells after posttransplantation cyclophosphamide. Overall study findings and caveats: Blood and skin or GI T cell repertoires showed limited TRB overlap.

This receptor was taken from a woman younger than 45 in good health and a related stem cell transplant donor. Sequencing was done on a sample of PBMCs. V gene TRBV5-4 combines with J gene TRBJ1-1; TRBD1 is a possible D gene (6 bases). CDR3 DNA: TGTGCCAGCAGCCGGGGACAAAGGACTGAAGCTTTCTTT. Translation gives CASSRGQRTEAFF.